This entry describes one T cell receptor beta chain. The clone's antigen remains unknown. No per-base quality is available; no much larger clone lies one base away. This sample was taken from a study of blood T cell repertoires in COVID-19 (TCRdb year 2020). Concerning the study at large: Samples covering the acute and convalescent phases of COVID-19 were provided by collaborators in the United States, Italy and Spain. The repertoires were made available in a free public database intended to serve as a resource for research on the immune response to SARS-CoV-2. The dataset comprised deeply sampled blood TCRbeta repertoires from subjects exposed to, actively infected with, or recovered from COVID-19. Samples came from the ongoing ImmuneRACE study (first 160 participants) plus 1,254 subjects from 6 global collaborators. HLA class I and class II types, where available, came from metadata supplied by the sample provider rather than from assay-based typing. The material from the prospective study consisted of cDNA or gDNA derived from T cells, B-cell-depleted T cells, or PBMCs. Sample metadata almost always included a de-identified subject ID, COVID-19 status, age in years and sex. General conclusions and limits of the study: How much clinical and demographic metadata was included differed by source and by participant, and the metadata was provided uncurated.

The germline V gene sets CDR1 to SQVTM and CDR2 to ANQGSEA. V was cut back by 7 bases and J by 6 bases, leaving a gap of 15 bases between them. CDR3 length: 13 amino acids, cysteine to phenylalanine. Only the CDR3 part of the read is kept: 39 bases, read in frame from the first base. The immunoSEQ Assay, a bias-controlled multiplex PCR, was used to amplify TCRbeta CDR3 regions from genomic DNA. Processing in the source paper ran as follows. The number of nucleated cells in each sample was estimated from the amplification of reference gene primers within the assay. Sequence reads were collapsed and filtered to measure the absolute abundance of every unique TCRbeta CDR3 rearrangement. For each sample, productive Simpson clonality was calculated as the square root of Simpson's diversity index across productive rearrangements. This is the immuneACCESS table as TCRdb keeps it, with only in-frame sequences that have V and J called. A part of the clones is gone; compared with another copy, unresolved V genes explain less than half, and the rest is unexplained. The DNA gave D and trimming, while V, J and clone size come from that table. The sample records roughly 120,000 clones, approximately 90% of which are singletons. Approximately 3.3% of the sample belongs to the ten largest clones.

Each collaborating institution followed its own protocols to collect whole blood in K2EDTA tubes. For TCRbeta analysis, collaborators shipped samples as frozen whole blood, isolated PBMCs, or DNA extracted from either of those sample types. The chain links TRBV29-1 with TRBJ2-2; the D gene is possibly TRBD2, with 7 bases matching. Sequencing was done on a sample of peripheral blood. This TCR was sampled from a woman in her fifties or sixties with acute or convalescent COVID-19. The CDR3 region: CSGGWGGPGELFF. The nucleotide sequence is TGCAGCGGGGGGTGGGGGGGCCCCGGGGAGCTGTTTTTT.